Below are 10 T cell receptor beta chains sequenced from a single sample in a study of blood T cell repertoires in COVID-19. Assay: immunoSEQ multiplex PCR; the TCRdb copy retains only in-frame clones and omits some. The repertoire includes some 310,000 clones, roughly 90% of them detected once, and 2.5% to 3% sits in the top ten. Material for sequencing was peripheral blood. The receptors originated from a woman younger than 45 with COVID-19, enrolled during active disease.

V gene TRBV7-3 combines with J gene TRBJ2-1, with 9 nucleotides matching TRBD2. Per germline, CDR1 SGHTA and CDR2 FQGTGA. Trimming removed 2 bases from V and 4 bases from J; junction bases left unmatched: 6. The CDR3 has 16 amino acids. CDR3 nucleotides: TGTGCCAGCAGCTTATCCGGACTAGCGAGTTACAATGAGCAGTTCTTC. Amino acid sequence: CASSLSGLASYNEQFF.

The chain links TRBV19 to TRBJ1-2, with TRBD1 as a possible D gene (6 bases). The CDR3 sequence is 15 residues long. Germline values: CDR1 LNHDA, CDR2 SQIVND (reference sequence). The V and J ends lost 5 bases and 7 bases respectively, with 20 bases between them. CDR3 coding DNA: TGTGCCAGTAGTGTTCCACCGGGACAAATTAGTGGCTACACCTTC. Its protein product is CASSVPPGQISGYTF. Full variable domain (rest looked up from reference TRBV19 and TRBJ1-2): DGGITQSPKYLFRKEGQNVTLSCEQNLNHDAMYWYRQDPGQGLRLIYYSQIVNDFQKGDIAEGYSVSREKKESFPLTVTSAQKNPTAFYLCASSVPPGQISGYTFGSGTRLTVV.

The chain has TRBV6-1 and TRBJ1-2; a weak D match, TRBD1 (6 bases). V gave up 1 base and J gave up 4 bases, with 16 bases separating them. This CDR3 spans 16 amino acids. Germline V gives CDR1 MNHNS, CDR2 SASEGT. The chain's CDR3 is CASSEGLGGAGYGYTF. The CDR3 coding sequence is TGTGCCAGCAGTGAAGGGTTGGGGGGGGCGGGCTATGGCTACACCTTC.

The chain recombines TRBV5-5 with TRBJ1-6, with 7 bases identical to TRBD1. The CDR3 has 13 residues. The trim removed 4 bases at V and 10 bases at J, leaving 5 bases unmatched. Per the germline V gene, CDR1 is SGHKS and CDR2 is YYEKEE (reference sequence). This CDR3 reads CASSVDRRSPLHF. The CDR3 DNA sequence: TGTGCCAGCAGCGTGGACAGGCGATCACCCCTCCACTTT.

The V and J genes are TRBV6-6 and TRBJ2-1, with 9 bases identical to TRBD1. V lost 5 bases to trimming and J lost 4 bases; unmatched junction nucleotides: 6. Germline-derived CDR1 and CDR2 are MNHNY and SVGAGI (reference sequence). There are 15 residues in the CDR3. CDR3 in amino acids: CASSVTGGLYNEQFF. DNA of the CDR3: TGTGCCAGCAGTGTGACAGGGGGTTTATACAATGAGCAGTTCTTC.

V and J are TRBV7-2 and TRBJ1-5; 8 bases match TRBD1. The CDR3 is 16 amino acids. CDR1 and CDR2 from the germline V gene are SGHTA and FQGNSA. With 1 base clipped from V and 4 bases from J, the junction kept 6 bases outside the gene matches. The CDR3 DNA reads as TGTGCCAGCAGCTTAGTTTCCGGGACAGGTAATCAGCCCCAGCATTTT. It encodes CASSLVSGTGNQPQHF. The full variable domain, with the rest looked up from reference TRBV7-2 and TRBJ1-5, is GAGVSQSPSNKVTEKGKDVELRCDPISGHTALYWYRQSLGQGLEFLIYFQGNSAPDKSGLPSDRFSAERTGGSVSTLTIQRTQQEDSAVYLCASSLVSGTGNQPQHFGDGTRLSIL.

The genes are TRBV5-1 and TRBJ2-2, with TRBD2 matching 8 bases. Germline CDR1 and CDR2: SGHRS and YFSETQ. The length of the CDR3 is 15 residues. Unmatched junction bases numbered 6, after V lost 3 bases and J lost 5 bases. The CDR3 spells CASSSLADLTGELFF. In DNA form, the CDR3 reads TGCGCCAGCAGCTCACTAGCGGACCTTACCGGGGAGCTGTTTTTT.

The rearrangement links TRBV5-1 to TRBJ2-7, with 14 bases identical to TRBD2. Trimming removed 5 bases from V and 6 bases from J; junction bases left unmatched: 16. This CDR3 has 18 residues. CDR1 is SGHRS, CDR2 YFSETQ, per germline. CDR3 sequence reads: CASRQGTSGSAVSTEQYF. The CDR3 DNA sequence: TGCGCCAGCAGACAAGGGACTAGCGGGAGCGCGGTATCCACCGAGCAGTACTTC.

CDR3 loop: CASSQDVVQVGETQYF. CDR3 coding DNA: TGTGCCAGCAGCCAAGATGTCGTACAGGTAGGAGAGACCCAGTACTTC. The J gene is TRBJ2-5, the V gene TRBV3-1 (or the pseudogene TRBV3-2); D might be TRBD1 (5 bases). Germline loops: CDR1 LGHDT, CDR2 YNNKEL (reference sequence). Trimming shortened V by 0 bases and J by 4 bases, and 15 bases separated the two germline ends. There are 16 residues in the CDR3.

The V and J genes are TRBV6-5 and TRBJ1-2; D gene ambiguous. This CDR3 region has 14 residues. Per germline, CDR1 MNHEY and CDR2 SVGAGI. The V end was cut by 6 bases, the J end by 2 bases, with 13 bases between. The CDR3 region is CASSQPGANYGYTF. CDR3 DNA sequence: TGTGCCAGCAGCCAGCCGGGAGCGAACTATGGCTACACCTTC.